This T cell receptor (beta chain) was captured by sequencing in a study of shared clonotypes between healthy human individuals. Trimming removed 6 bases at V and 3 bases at J, with 18 bases between. This CDR3 is 15 amino acids long. CDR1 MNHEY and CDR2 SVGAGI come from the germline V gene. Method: immunoSEQ multiplex PCR; TCRdb's copy keeps in-frame clones and lacks some. Of about 2.3 million clones in the sample, 80% to 95% were seen once. This receptor was taken from a man younger than 35 in good health. Some clones in this sample may be carry-over from other donors' samples. Sequenced sample: naive CD4+ T cells from PBMCs. Subset defined: CD45RA+ positively selected. The rearrangement uses TRBV6-5 and TRBJ2-7; D gene unclear. CDR3 protein: CASRPPGPQNYEQYF. Here the CDR3 DNA reads TGTGCCAGCAGGCCCCCCGGACCGCAGAACTACGAGCAGTACTTC.